The 17 T cell receptor beta chains below were found in one sample sequenced in a study of blood T cell repertoires in COVID-19. Clones were read by immunoSEQ multiplex PCR, and TCRdb kept only the in-frame ones, dropping some. The sample has over 85,000 clones, around 90% seen once. Sequencing was done on a sample of peripheral blood. These receptors came from a woman between 65 and 79 years old with acute or convalescent COVID-19.

The V and J genes are TRBV5-1 and TRBJ2-2; D gene unclear. Germline V lookup: CDR1 SGHRS, CDR2 YFSETQ. With 4 bases removed from V and 7 bases from J, the gap between germline ends came to 11 bases. The length of the CDR3 is 13 residues. The CDR3 loop is CASSPQALGELFF. CDR3 bases: TGCGCCAGCAGCCCCCAGGCCCTCGGGGAGCTGTTTTTT.

The chain joins TRBV27 to TRBJ1-5, with a tentative D call TRBD1 (5 bases). Per the germline V gene, CDR1 is MNHEY and CDR2 is SMNVEV (reference sequence). The V end lost 2 bases, the J end lost 1 base, and 15 bases lay between the germline ends. The CDR3 has 17 residues. CDR3 in amino acids: CASSLIYGGGSNQPQHF. The CDR3 DNA is TGTGCCAGCAGTTTAATTTACGGTGGGGGGAGCAATCAGCCCCAGCATTTT.

This chain uses TRBV29-1 with TRBJ1-2, with D maybe TRBD1 (5 bases). V was trimmed by 2 bases and J by 7 bases, leaving 11 bases between them. This CDR3 comprises 12 residues. CDR1 and CDR2 (germline): SQVTM, ANQGSEA. The CDR3 protein is CSVELGGAGYTF. The CDR3 DNA is TGCAGCGTTGAACTGGGGGGAGCTGGCTACACCTTC.

The CDR3 spells CASSLMENQPQHF. In nucleotides, the CDR3 is TGTGCCAGCAGCCTAATGGAGAATCAGCCCCAGCATTTT. The chain has TRBV27 and TRBJ1-5; D uncertain. Germline V gene lookup returns CDR1 MNHEY and CDR2 SMNVEV (reference sequence). The CDR3 runs 13 residues. V lost 6 bases to trimming and J lost 4 bases, with 10 bases between them.

The chain joins TRBV6-5 to TRBJ1-5; perhaps TRBD1 as D (5 bases). From germline, CDR1 is MNHEY and CDR2 SVGAGI. The length of the CDR3 is 13 residues. The ends were cut back, 8 bases at V and 7 bases at J, with 15 bases in the middle. This CDR3 reads CASDPGKVQPQHF. CDR3 nucleotides: TGTGCCAGCGATCCAGGGAAAGTCCAGCCCCAGCATTTT.

This chain connects TRBV6-6 to TRBJ1-1; D is possibly TRBD1 (5 bases). Trimming stripped 4 bases from V and 10 bases from J, with 10 bases between. Germline loops: CDR1 MNHNY, CDR2 SVGAGI (reference sequence). This CDR3 spans 11 amino acids. The CDR3 protein is CASSFQGLAFF. The CDR3 nucleotides read TGTGCCAGCAGTTTCCAGGGATTAGCTTTCTTT.

The chain recombines TRBV2 with TRBJ1-3; 7 bases fit TRBD1. Germline trimming cut 2 bases from V and 2 bases from J; bases unmatched to any gene: 6. The CDR3 length is 16 residues. Germline loops: CDR1 SNHLY, CDR2 FYNNEI. In DNA form, the CDR3 reads TGTGCCAGCAGTGAAATAGGGGGCCGGGCTGGAAACACCATATATTTT. Translation gives CASSEIGGRAGNTIYF.

The rearrangement uses TRBV5-1 and TRBJ2-5; D is ambiguous. Trimming shortened V by 0 bases and J by 5 bases, and 14 bases separated the two germline ends. Germline CDR1 is SGHRS and CDR2 is YFSETQ. CDR3 length equals 15 residues. The CDR3 DNA follows: TGCGCCAGCAGCTTGGCTGCTCAGACACTGGAGACCCAGTACTTC. It codes for CASSLAAQTLETQYF.

The chain recombines TRBV23-1 with TRBJ2-1, with 8 bases fitting TRBD1. TRBV23-1 qualifies as an ORF whose function is uncertain. The CDR3 spans 16 residues. V shed 3 bases, J shed 4 bases, and the junction held 8 bases outside the gene matches. The CDR3 region is CASSQRQGRLYNEQFF. DNA of the CDR3: TGCGCCAGCAGTCAGAGACAGGGGCGGTTGTACAATGAGCAGTTCTTC.

CDR3 in amino acids: CASRGRDRRNQPQHF. The CDR3 coding sequence is TGTGCCAGCAGGGGCCGGGACAGGAGAAATCAGCCCCAGCATTTT. The chain joins TRBV6-5 to TRBJ1-5; 8 bases fit TRBD1. The CDR3 length is 15 residues. V was pared by 6 bases and J by 4 bases, with 8 bases of the junction left unmatched. The V gene's germline CDR1 is MNHEY and CDR2 SVGAGI.

This rearrangement joins TRBV3-1 (or the pseudogene TRBV3-2) to TRBJ1-6; possibly TRBD1 for D (5 bases). V shed 4 bases and J shed 8 bases, with 18 bases lying between them. Germline V gene sequence: CDR1 LGHDT, CDR2 YNNKEL (reference sequence). The CDR3 sequence is 16 residues long. CDR3 loop: CASSPVPGTGDSPLHF. The CDR3 DNA sequence: TGTGCCAGCAGCCCAGTTCCCGGGACTGGAGATTCACCCCTCCACTTT.

The CDR3 DNA is TGCAGCGTCGGACAGGGTGCGAGCTATGGCTACACCTTC. Its protein product is CSVGQGASYGYTF. The gene calls are TRBV29-1 and TRBJ1-2, with 8 bases fitting TRBD1. Germline V CDR1 and CDR2: SQVTM, ANQGSEA. The junction had 7 bases not matched to a gene; V was cut back by 6 bases and J by 4 bases. This CDR3 is 13 amino acids long.

This clone appeared once. The chain couples TRBV19 to TRBJ1-5; tentative D call: TRBD1 (5 bases). This CDR3 has 16 residues. Germline CDR1 is LNHDA and CDR2 is SQIVND (reference sequence). V lost 3 bases and J lost 6, with 18 bases in between. The CDR3 region has the DNA TGTGCCAGTAGTATTTCGGCGGGACCGAGGGTTCAGCCCCAGCATTTT. Translating gives CASSISAGPRVQPQHF.

The chain recombines TRBV6-5 with TRBJ1-1; 11 bases are a match to TRBD1. CDR3 length: 15 amino acids. V was clipped by 7 bases and J by 3 bases; unmatched bases: 7. Germline values: CDR1 MNHEY, CDR2 SVGAGI. The CDR3 nucleotides are TGTGCCAGCAACCTTGGACAGGGGGCTTACACTGAAGCTTTCTTT. Translation gives CASNLGQGAYTEAFF.

This rearrangement joins TRBV28 to TRBJ1-4; D perhaps matches TRBD1 (6 bases). Germline V lookup: CDR1 MDHEN, CDR2 SYDVKM. V gave up 5 bases and J gave up 0 bases, with 25 bases separating them. The CDR3 loop spans 20 amino acids. DNA for the CDR3: TGTGCCAGCAGTCCCCTAGGGCACAGGGACTACACTGCAACTAATGAAAAACTGTTTTTT. It is translated as CASSPLGHRDYTATNEKLFF.

This clone has more than one count but fewer than ten. This rearrangement joins TRBV18 to TRBJ2-7; 11 nucleotides match TRBD2. CDR1 is KGHSH, CDR2 LQKENI, per germline. Trimming cost V 1 base and J 2 bases; bases outside gene matches: 4. CDR3 size: 16 residues. CDR3 DNA: TGTGCCAGCTCACCACTAGCGGGAGGGTCAACCTACGAGCAGTACTTC. It encodes CASSPLAGGSTYEQYF.

DNA for the CDR3: TGTGCCAGCAGTCTAAGGAGCTCTGGAAACACCATATATTTT. Residues: CASSLRSSGNTIYF. The J gene is TRBJ1-3, the V gene TRBV6-5; D not resolved. With 5 bases removed from V and 0 bases from J, the gap between germline ends came to 8 bases. Germline V lookup: CDR1 MNHEY, CDR2 SVGAGI. The CDR3 loop spans 14 amino acids.